This is a list of T cell receptor beta chains from one sample in a study of blood T cell repertoires in COVID-19. Data came from immunoSEQ multiplex PCR; TCRdb stores just in-frame clones and leaves some out. This sample has 140,000 or so clones, with around 87% found just once. Sequences were obtained from peripheral blood. Every receptor here comes from a human donor in a cohort sampled during active COVID-19. Both conserved end residues are part of each CDR3. The order of the fields is J gene, D gene, V gene, CDR3 protein. The D gene is left open where the match is weak.

TRBJ1-2	.	TRBV19	CASSKWGTPNYGYTF
TRBJ2-5	.	TRBV4-1	CASSQDLGGGWEETQYF
TRBJ2-3	.	TRBV7-3	CASGEADTQYF
TRBJ1-1	TRBD1	TRBV11-2	CASSYRGTGRNTEAFF
TRBJ2-4	TRBD2	TRBV4-1	CASSQGLAGGPAKNIQYF
TRBJ1-4	TRBD1	TRBV5-4	CASSSGTGGPRNEKLFF
TRBJ2-7	.	TRBV7-9	CASSLDPSPWHEQYF
TRBJ2-7	.	TRBV6-2/TRBV6-3	CASSYGGGAWSYEQYF
TRBJ2-7	.	TRBV30	CAWSGGRSYEQYF
TRBJ2-7	.	TRBV5-5	CARTKKRPMNYEQYF
TRBJ1-4	TRBD1	TRBV25-1	CASSDWDRGREKLFF
TRBJ1-4	.	TRBV10-3	CAIRGANEKLFF
TRBJ1-5	.	TRBV7-9	CASRRDNQPQHF
TRBJ1-2	.	TRBV21-1	CASSKGGGGGYTF
TRBJ2-2	TRBD1	TRBV29-1	CSVVMGRGRVTGELFF
TRBJ2-1	TRBD2	TRBV5-4	CASSPGLAGLAYNEQFF
TRBJ2-3	TRBD2	TRBV7-3	CASSLGLGGTDTQYF
TRBJ2-7	TRBD1	TRBV5-4	CASSTLDRDRYYEQYF
TRBJ1-5	TRBD1	TRBV2	CASSGQGARQYSNQPQHF
TRBJ1-6	TRBD1	TRBV20-1	CSATDRGRGSSYNSPLHF
TRBJ2-7	.	TRBV6-5	CASRVTGPRDYEQYF
TRBJ1-4	.	TRBV18	CASSADTTGEKLFF
TRBJ2-5	.	TRBV5-1	CASRSRPREETQYF
TRBJ2-1	.	TRBV7-3	CASSLEAGLSYNEQFF
TRBJ2-5	TRBD2	TRBV7-2	CASRETSGRFETQYF
TRBJ2-7	TRBD1	TRBV27	CASSFSGQGPSYEQYF
TRBJ2-7	.	TRBV19	CASSISPTYEQYF
TRBJ2-1	TRBD1	TRBV5-1	CASRGQGYNEQFF
TRBJ2-5	.	TRBV30	CAWSAGHLRTQYF
TRBJ2-3	.	TRBV2	CASSEYRADTQYF
TRBJ2-7	.	TRBV28	CASSPLHNEQYF
TRBJ2-7	TRBD1	TRBV28	CASWMTGFDEQYF
TRBJ1-2	TRBD1	TRBV7-2	CASSATGTGAGANYGYTF
TRBJ1-2	.	TRBV7-9	CASSPGYSNYGYTF
TRBJ2-1	.	TRBV10-2	CASSESGEYYNEQFF
TRBJ1-2	.	TRBV19	CASRPGGGVGYGYTF
TRBJ2-1	.	TRBV28	CATELGGYNEQFF
TRBJ1-6	.	TRBV28	CASSLDSSYNSPLHF
TRBJ2-1	.	TRBV7-2	CASSLGHRLGPSSYNEQFF
TRBJ2-5	.	TRBV30	CAWRLPPETQYF
TRBJ2-2	.	TRBV7-9	CASSPSRYGELFF
TRBJ1-2	.	TRBV18	CASSPSGWLGYTF
TRBJ1-1	TRBD1	TRBV19	CASSSKTGFTEAFF